Presented here are 32 T cell receptor beta chains from one specimen sequenced in a study of beta chain features in type 1 diabetes. These receptors have no identified antigens. Broader study findings: For Type 1 diabetes patients, all four CD4+ subsets carried TCRB CDR3s that were moderately but significantly shorter.

cDNA synthesis used the whole RNA isolate, giving expressed TCRB sequences. Sequencing was performed with immunoSEQ multiplex PCR; in TCRdb, only in-frame clones are kept and a portion is missing. In the table there are around 250,000 clones, roughly 13% of which are singletons. Sequencing used naive CD4+ T cells from blood. The receptors originated from a man under 40 with type 1 diabetes.

This clone was recorded a few times. The J gene is TRBJ2-6, the V gene TRBV28; the D is unclear. The CDR3 sequence is 16 residues long. CDR1 is MDHEN and CDR2 is SYDVKM in the germline V gene. V was trimmed by 3 bases and J by 2 bases, leaving 11 bases between them. CDR3 loop: CASSFVRQAGANVLTF. The CDR3 region has the DNA TGTGCCAGCAGTTTCGTCAGGCAGGCTGGGGCCAACGTCCTGACTTTC.

The chain joins TRBV15 to TRBJ2-5, with a weak D call TRBD2 (5 bases). V was clipped by 3 bases and J by 3 bases, with 8 bases between them. There are 13 residues in the CDR3. CDR1 and CDR2 (germline): LNHNV, YYDKDF (reference sequence). The CDR3 protein is CATSRDGEETQYF. CDR3 bases: TGTGCCACCAGCAGGGACGGGGAAGAGACCCAGTACTTC.

This clone was seen a few times. V is TRBV7-9 and J is TRBJ1-2; unclear D gene. This CDR3 is 16 amino acids long. The germline V gene has CDR1 SEHNR and CDR2 FQNEAQ (reference sequence). Between the trimmed V and J ends, which lost 2 bases and 0 bases, there was a span of 13 bases. The CDR3 reads CASSLSLARANYGYTF. CDR3 bases: TGTGCCAGCAGCTTAAGCTTAGCACGAGCTAACTATGGCTACACCTTC.

In its sample, this clone was seen a few times. The chain carries TRBV2 and TRBJ1-5; 8 positions agree with TRBD1. V lost 6 bases to trimming and J lost 0 bases; unmatched junction nucleotides: 4. The CDR3 sequence is 15 residues long. The germline gives CDR1 SNHLY, CDR2 FYNNEI. The CDR3 sequence is CASRGQVNSNQPQHF. In nucleotides, the CDR3 is TGTGCCAGCAGGGGACAGGTGAATAGCAATCAGCCCCAGCATTTT.

Remarks on this clone: A read error may produce the germline difference seen at one junction end. This chain connects TRBV9 to TRBJ1-1; no firm D call. This CDR3 contains 13 residues. Germline CDR1 is SGDLS and CDR2 is YYNGEE. The DNA for the CDR3 is TGTGCCAGCAGCGTAGTCCCCGGGTCTGAGGCTTTCTTT. As protein: CASSVVPGSEAFF.

This clone showed up just a few times. This chain joins TRBV28 and TRBJ2-7, with TRBD1 identical over 7 bases. The ends lost 7 bases at V and 7 bases at J; junction bases unmatched: 16. Germline loops: CDR1 MDHEN, CDR2 SYDVKM. CDR3 size: 15 residues. The CDR3 nucleotides read TGTGCCAGCAACCCACACTCCCCAGGGGGTATGGAGCAGTACTTC. It codes for CASNPHSPGGMEQYF.

J is TRBJ2-5 and V is TRBV6-6, with TRBD2 identical over 7 bases. This CDR3 is built from 15 residues. J gave up 1 base and V 4 bases, and 6 bases lay outside the gene matches. Germline V CDR1 and CDR2: MNHNY, SVGAGI (reference sequence). CDR3 region: CASSSPGLIQETQYF. Here the CDR3 DNA reads TGTGCCAGCAGTTCACCGGGACTAATCCAAGAGACCCAGTACTTC.

In its sample, this clone was seen a few times. The rearrangement joins TRBV7-2 to TRBJ2-1; 10 bases match TRBD2. This CDR3 spans 16 amino acids. Germline-derived CDR1 and CDR2 are SGHTA and FQGNSA. The V and J ends lost 6 bases and 7 bases, in that order; junction bases with no gene match: 12. This CDR3 is CASRPLAGDWGNEQFF. The CDR3 bases are TGTGCCAGCAGACCGCTAGCGGGAGATTGGGGGAATGAGCAGTTCTTC.

This clone was seen a single time. The chain couples TRBV6-5 to TRBJ2-3, with TRBD1 as a possible D gene (5 bases). The germline V gene has CDR1 MNHEY and CDR2 SVGAGI. Trimming shortened V by 5 bases and J by 6 bases, and 15 bases separated the two germline ends. The CDR3 runs 14 residues. The CDR3 nucleotides read TGTGCCAGCAGTGAAAGGGGCAGGGCTGATACGCAGTATTTT. This encodes CASSERGRADTQYF.

This clone appeared a few times. This chain connects TRBV19 to TRBJ1-5, with D uncertain. V lost 3 bases to trimming and J lost 5 bases, with 14 bases between them. This CDR3 has 15 amino acids. Germline V gene sequence: CDR1 LNHDA, CDR2 SQIVND (reference sequence). The CDR3 loop reads CASSILRIRDQPQHF. As DNA, the CDR3 is TGTGCCAGTAGTATTCTGAGAATTCGGGATCAGCCCCAGCATTTT.

This clone was seen only a few times. The chain couples TRBV10-3 to TRBJ2-7, with D unclear. The CDR3 length is 11 residues. CDR1 and CDR2 from the germline V gene are ENHRY and SYGVKD. V was cut by 3 bases and J by 4 bases, with 4 bases left in between. Written as DNA, the CDR3 is TGTGCCATCAGTGAACGGTACGAGCAGTACTTC. Translation: CAISERYEQYF.

This clone has only a few counts. The J gene is TRBJ2-3, the V gene TRBV6-5; D is uncertain. The V end lost 8 bases, the J end lost 7 bases, and 10 bases lay between the germline ends. The CDR3 runs to 11 residues. CDR1 is MNHEY and CDR2 is SVGAGI in the germline V gene. This CDR3 reads CASASPHTQYF. In DNA, the CDR3 is TGTGCCAGCGCGAGCCCGCATACGCAGTATTTT.

The V call is TRBV5-1, the J call TRBJ2-3; the D gene is possibly TRBD2 (5 bases). In germline, CDR1 is SGHRS, CDR2 YFSETQ. There are 15 residues in the CDR3. Trimming took off 7 bases at V and 2 bases at J, with 17 bases between the two ends. The CDR3 nucleotides are TGCGCCAGCTTGCGTCGGGGAGCCCACACAGATACGCAGTATTTT. It specifies CASLRRGAHTDTQYF.

The genes are TRBV18 and TRBJ1-1; D remains unclear. From germline, CDR1 is KGHSH and CDR2 LQKENI. V shed 6 bases and J shed 1 base, with 12 bases lying between them. CDR3 length: 14 residues. The CDR3 spells CASSVREPNTEAFF. The CDR3 nucleotides are TGTGCCAGCTCCGTCCGGGAACCGAACACTGAAGCTTTCTTT.

J is TRBJ1-1 and V is TRBV19; 11 bases agree with TRBD1. Germline loops: CDR1 LNHDA, CDR2 SQIVND (reference sequence). This CDR3 is built from 14 residues. J was trimmed by 6 bases and V by 6 bases; bases with no gene match: 6. CDR3 amino acids: CASSGTGGLAEAFF. The CDR3 coding sequence is TGTGCCAGTAGCGGGACAGGGGGGCTGGCTGAAGCTTTCTTT.

This chain connects TRBV19 to TRBJ1-1; no clear D. From germline, CDR1 is LNHDA and CDR2 SQIVND (reference sequence). This CDR3 spans 13 amino acids. The ends were cut back, 7 bases at V and 5 bases at J, with 14 bases in the middle. The CDR3 DNA is TGTGCCAGTACTTTCGGGGTGTTAACTGAAGCTTTCTTT. This encodes CASTFGVLTEAFF.

The sample holds a few counts of this clone. This chain uses TRBV2 with TRBJ1-5; D is perhaps TRBD1 (6 bases). Per the germline V gene, CDR1 is SNHLY and CDR2 is FYNNEI. The germline V and J ends were trimmed by 4 bases and 3 bases, with 7 bases remaining between them. The CDR3 has 13 residues. CDR3 nucleotides: TGTGCCAGCAGTGGGGACACCAATCAGCCCCAGCATTTT. This gives the protein CASSGDTNQPQHF.

The chain combines TRBV5-1 with TRBJ2-7; no reliable D call. The germline gives CDR1 SGHRS, CDR2 YFSETQ. Deletions cut 10 bases from V and 0 bases from J, with 14 bases between. The CDR3 is 13 residues long. CDR3 sequence: CAQRRISSYEQYF. Here the CDR3 DNA reads TGCGCCCAACGGCGGATCAGCTCCTACGAGCAGTACTTC.

V is TRBV7-7 and J is TRBJ2-1; tentatively, D is TRBD1 (5 bases). CDR1 is SSHAT and CDR2 is FNYEAQ in the germline V gene (reference sequence). The length of the CDR3 is 14 residues. Trimming shortened V by 1 base and J by 8 bases, and 12 bases separated the two germline ends. As DNA, the CDR3 is TGTGCCAGCAGCTTAGGGTCAGGGTTCGATGAGCAGTTCTTC. Its translation is CASSLGSGFDEQFF.

The DNA for the CDR3 is TGTGCCAGTAGTATAGAGGGTAGCAACAATCAGCCCCAGCATTTT. Its translation is CASSIEGSNNQPQHF. The V gene is TRBV19, the J gene TRBJ1-5; D remains ambiguous. Germline V CDR1 and CDR2: LNHDA, SQIVND (reference sequence). The CDR3 runs to 15 residues. The V gene lost 0 bases and the J gene lost 3 bases, with 9 bases spanning the gap.

V usage is TRBV7-6 and J usage is TRBJ2-7; 10 bases fit TRBD1. The V gene end was trimmed by 3 bases and the J gene end by 7 bases; junction bases not matched to a gene: 3. The length of the CDR3 is 13 residues. Germline V gene sequence: CDR1 SGHVS, CDR2 FNYEAQ. The CDR3 DNA reads TGTGCCAGCAGCTTCCGGGACAGGGGTGAGCAGTACTTC. It encodes CASSFRDRGEQYF.

This rearrangement joins TRBV11-2 to TRBJ2-3; a possible D gene is TRBD2 (6 bases). Between the trimmed V and J ends, which lost 0 bases and 8 bases, there was a span of 18 bases. Germline CDR1 SGHAT, CDR2 FQNNGV. This CDR3 has 16 amino acids. Here the CDR3 DNA reads TGTGCCAGCAGCTTAGATGGAGTAGCGGCTTCGGGTACGCAGTATTTT. It encodes CASSLDGVAASGTQYF.

This clone has just a few counts. The chain is built from TRBV13 and TRBJ2-2; 13 bases are shared with TRBD2. The CDR3 extends over 16 amino acids. Looked up from germline, CDR1 is PRHDT and CDR2 is FYEKMQ (reference sequence). With V trimmed by 5 bases and J by 5 bases, 5 bases remained unmatched. The CDR3 DNA is TGTGCCAGCAGCCGTCGGACTAGCGGGAGAACCGGGGAGCTGTTTTTT. Encoded protein: CASSRRTSGRTGELFF. The variable domain in full, with the rest retrieved from reference TRBV13 and TRBJ2-2, is AAGVIQSPRHLIKEKRETATLKCYPIPRHDTVYWYQQGPGQDPQFLISFYEKMQSDKGSIPDRFSAQQFSDYHSELNMSSLELGDSALYFCASSRRTSGRTGELFFGEGSRLTVL.

The table lists this clone with a few counts. The sample holds other DNA sequences that translate to the same CDR3. This chain uses TRBV4-1 with TRBJ2-3; TRBD2 matches at 14 bases. The CDR3 covers 15 residues. Trimming at V came to 3 bases and at J to 8 bases, leaving 4 bases not matched to a gene. Looked up from germline, CDR1 is MGHRA and CDR2 is YSYEKL. The chain's CDR3 is CASSQGLAGVGTQYF. CDR3 DNA: TGCGCCAGCAGCCAGGGACTAGCGGGAGTGGGTACGCAGTATTTT.

The chain carries TRBV6-5 and TRBJ2-3; 9 bases are shared with TRBD1. CDR1 is MNHEY, CDR2 SVGAGI, per germline. The CDR3 is made up of 16 amino acids. Trimming cost V 2 bases and J 7 bases; bases outside gene matches: 10. The CDR3 sequence: CASSYGTGFIPNTQYF. The DNA for the CDR3 is TGTGCCAGCAGTTACGGGACAGGGTTCATCCCGAATACGCAGTATTTT.

The chain joins TRBV5-4 to TRBJ1-1; tentative D call: TRBD1 (6 bases). The CDR3 spans 15 residues. CDR1 is SGHNT and CDR2 is YYREEE in the germline V gene (reference sequence). V shed 0 bases and J shed 4 bases, with 13 bases lying between them. Written as DNA, the CDR3 is TGTGCCAGCAGCTTGGCACAGGGATTTGTCACTGAAGCTTTCTTT. Translation gives CASSLAQGFVTEAFF.

This clone was detected a few times. The chain links TRBV6-5 to TRBJ2-1; 10 positions agree with TRBD2. Germline CDR1 and CDR2: MNHEY and SVGAGI. This CDR3 comprises 14 residues. Trimming at V came to 5 bases and at J to 4 bases, leaving 2 bases not matched to a gene. CDR3 residues: CASSSGGGYNEQFF. The CDR3 nucleotides are TGTGCCAGCAGTAGCGGGGGGGGTTACAATGAGCAGTTCTTC.

This clone was seen a handful of times. The V and J genes are TRBV5-1 and TRBJ2-1, with 8 positions matching TRBD2. V was pared by 4 bases and J by 0 bases, with 3 bases of the junction left unmatched. The CDR3 has 15 amino acids. CDR1 is SGHRS, CDR2 YFSETQ, per germline. The CDR3 DNA is TGCGCCAGCAGCCCCGGGACTAGCTCCTACAATGAGCAGTTCTTC. Translated: CASSPGTSSYNEQFF.

This clone occurred a few times. Other DNA variants within this sample encode the same CDR3. The chain uses TRBV18 and TRBJ2-7; TRBD1 agrees at 10 bases. The CDR3 loop spans 14 amino acids. Germline CDR1 KGHSH, CDR2 LQKENI. The V and J ends lost 3 bases and 2 bases, in that order; junction bases with no gene match: 1. CDR3 sequence: CASSPGTGAYEQYF. The CDR3 DNA is TGTGCCAGCTCACCCGGGACAGGGGCCTACGAGCAGTACTTC. Complete variable domain (other parts from reference TRBV18 and TRBJ2-7): NAGVMQNPRHLVRRRGQEARLRCSPMKGHSHVYWYRQLPEEGLKFMVYLQKENIIDESGMPKERFSAEFPKEGPSILRIQQVVRGDSAAYFCASSPGTGAYEQYFGPGTRLTVT.

This clone was detected a few times. The chain is built from TRBV10-3 and TRBJ2-7; D ambiguous. The germline gives CDR1 ENHRY, CDR2 SYGVKD. Trimming left V 10 bases short and J 3 bases short, with 10 bases between. The CDR3 covers 11 residues. CDR3 sequence reads: CASDNGYEQYF. In DNA, the CDR3 is TGTGCCAGCGACAATGGCTACGAGCAGTACTTC.

The chain has TRBV9 and TRBJ2-7; 9 nucleotides match TRBD2. J was trimmed by 1 base and V by 0 bases; bases with no gene match: 5. CDR1 and CDR2 (germline): SGDLS, YYNGEE. The CDR3 has 16 amino acids. The CDR3 region has the DNA TGTGCCAGCAGCGTAGCTTCTAGCGGGGCTTCCTACGAGCAGTACTTC. It encodes CASSVASSGASYEQYF.

CDR3 region: CASSFGLVEAFF. CDR3 DNA: TGTGCCAGCAGCTTCGGGTTGGTTGAAGCTTTCTTT. The chain recombines TRBV7-9 with TRBJ1-1, with unresolved D. The CDR3 totals 12 residues. Per germline, CDR1 SEHNR and CDR2 FQNEAQ (reference sequence). Trimming took 3 bases from V and 7 from J, leaving 9 bases between them.